The sample holds one count of the clone carrying this TCR beta chain. TCRdb keeps only in-frame clones here, not all; method: immunoSEQ multiplex PCR. The table has about 170,000 clones, more than 85% seen once. J was trimmed by 6 bases and V by 4 bases; bases with no gene match: 8. CDR3 length equals 16 residues. Germline CDR1 is SGHVS and CDR2 is FNYEAQ. This entry comes from a study of control samples from healthy donors and cancer patients. The source is a woman aged 40 to 50 in good health. This sequence joins TRBV7-6 and TRBJ1-6, with 8 bases that match TRBD1. Sequencing used blood. This CDR3 is CASSSGTGFGNSPLHF. The CDR3 nucleotides read TGTGCCAGCAGCTCAGGGACAGGTTTTGGTAATTCACCCCTCCACTTT.